This TCR beta chain was observed in a study of blood T cells in healthy people across ages (dated by TCRdb to the mid-2010s). For context, the study as a whole: In model experiments, template switching captured roughly one uniquely barcoded TCR beta cDNA molecule for every two T cells. Age-related changes in TCR beta repertoire diversity were measured in the study by deep sequencing normalized with unique cDNA molecular identifiers. The donors were divided into four age groups: young (average around 16 years), middle-aged (about 40), aged (about 60) and long-lived (roughly 82). Donors of different ages were randomly distributed across sequencing lanes to avoid experimental bias. For two donors (one aged 18 to 29 and one aged 80 or older), the study analyzed two additional independent replicas of 1 million unique cDNA reads from the same blood draw. What the research found in general, with its limitations: Estimates of total diversity based on one million sequenced T cells were regarded as lower bounds and as underestimates. Because profiling used bulk unsorted PBMCs, naive and antigen-experienced compartments could not be compared conclusively. A strong correlation was found between observed TCR beta diversity and the percentage of naive T cells measured by flow cytometry. The long-lived group showed more naive CD4+ T cells, fewer expanded clones and increased TCR diversity than the aged group, suggesting age selection. The CMV infection status of donors was not known, potentially confounding age-related changes in expanded clonotypes. Observed TCR beta diversity per million T cells fell roughly linearly with age, and a significant reduction was already apparent by age around 40.

The approximately 40 donors, aged 6 to 90 years, were systemically healthy Caucasian individuals from Russia. Roughly 9 milliliters of peripheral blood were drawn from each donor into EDTA-treated Vacutainer tubes. Ficoll-Paque density-gradient centrifugation was used to isolate PBMCs, with at least 7 million obtained per sample. Total RNA, at least 6 micrograms per sample, was extracted from PBMCs with Trizol reagent. For every donor, an aliquot of PBMCs went through flow cytometry to measure the percentages of naive CD45RAhigh/CD27high T cells. Remarks on this clonotype: Its antigen specificity is not known. No quality values exist for individual bases; no much larger clone is one base distant.

Libraries were constructed by 5' RACE. The instrument was an Illumina HiSeq 2500. A second PCR of roughly 7 to 11 cycles was performed with a sample-barcoded 5' primer and a J-beta primer mix. Each TCR beta cDNA molecule received a unique molecular identifier from a template-switch 5' adaptor carrying 12 random nucleotides. Each sample yielded at least 2.5 million CDR3-containing paired-end reads. First-strand cDNA was synthesized from all RNA with the Mint cDNA synthesis kit, primed by a TRBC-specific oligonucleotide. All cDNA was treated with uracil-DNA glycosylase and then went through a first 18-cycle PCR with the universal primers M1SS and BC2_uni_R. Per the authors' processing: For normalization, 1 million high-quality reads were randomly selected from each sample, with every read carrying a distinct molecular identifier. Instead of being binned into consensus sequences, reads with shared molecular identifiers were discarded. MiTCR, run with a Q25 quality threshold and the strictest error-elimination algorithm, handled CDR3 identification, clonotype clustering and error correction. A nonparametric unseen species model with Euler transformation was used to estimate a lower bound on total TCR beta diversity. Using fastp at Q25 and MiXCR, TCRdb reprocessed the public reads and kept productive beta chains. Rows are combined by CDR3 protein, so each entry shows the most common genes and DNA. The authors' filters were not applied to this entry. In this sample the table shows some 920,000 distinct CDR3 sequences, approximately 50% of which occur a single time. The ten largest clones add up to 20% to 25% of the sample.

According to the germline V gene, CDR1 reads LGHNA and CDR2 reads YSLEER. V is pruned by 4 bases and J by 4 bases, leaving 22 bases of the junction without a gene match. The cysteine opens and the phenylalanine closes a CDR3 of 20 amino acids. Only the CDR3 part of the read is kept: 60 bases, read in frame from the first base. Specimen: blood. The chain is encoded by TRBV4-3 joined to TRBJ2-7; TRBD2 aligns with 10 central bases. The TCR comes from a woman aged 55-70 years in good health. CDR3 reads: CASSRDYFLGRAGGIYEQYF. The base sequence is TGCGCCAGCAGCCGAGATTATTTTCTAGGGAGAGCGGGAGGGATTTACGAGCAGTACTTC.